This T cell receptor beta chain was profiled in a study of T-cell reconstitution after alpha-beta-depleted transplantation in children. A library of TCRbeta sequences, prepared with unique molecular identifiers, was generated. MiXCR was run by TCRdb on the PCR reads, yielding one entry per CDR3 protein. The top ten clones hold 2% to 2.5% of a sample with 450,000 to 600,000 distinct CDR3 sequences, 10% of them seen once. The ends lost 5 bases at V and 4 bases at J; junction bases unmatched: 5. The CDR3 is 15 amino acids. Whole-study findings and limits: From newly produced T cells came most of the T-cell counts and diversity one year after transplant. Expanded clones from the graft, numbering several hundred, reportedly supplied alpha-beta T cells about two months after transplant.

This clonotype was counted many times. Its antigen is not known. The clonotype originates from a child aged 2 to 9 with inherited bone marrow failure, due to receive a stem cell transplant. The sequenced sample was PBMCs, obtained before TCRalphabeta/CD19-depleted stem cell transplant. The genes are TRBV12-3 or TRBV12-4 and TRBJ2-2; 9 bases agree with TRBD2. The CDR3 sequence is CASSRAGGPTGELFF. Here the CDR3 DNA reads TGTGCCAGCAGTCGAGCGGGAGGTCCCACCGGGGAGCTGTTTTTT.